This record looks at one T cell receptor beta chain sequence and its context. This sample stems from a study of cytomegalovirus exposure and HLA in healthy donors. The PCR was carried out with 60 Vbeta primers and 13 Jbeta primers. Data came from immunoSEQ multiplex PCR; TCRdb stores just in-frame clones and leaves some out. Its table records more than 100,000 clones. The clonotype was recovered from a man aged 18 to 30 in good health and CMV-seronegative. The sample taken for sequencing was PBMCs.

The CDR3 DNA reads TGTGCCAGCACCCTCAGGGGGCTTAGCTATGGCTACACCTTC. Translating it yields CASTLRGLSYGYTF. The chain has TRBV2 and TRBJ1-2; 8 bases agree with TRBD1. Germline values: CDR1 SNHLY, CDR2 FYNNEI. CDR3 length: 14 residues. J gave up 4 bases and V 7 bases, and 8 bases lay outside the gene matches.